The 14 T cell receptor beta chains below all came from one sample that was sequenced in a study of Ad26.COV2.S vaccination and SARS-CoV-2 variants. Documented treatment: some 20 received Ad26.COV2.S at low or high dose, single or two shots; 5 received placebo; per-sample allocation not given. At day 63 after the first vaccine or placebo injection, samples were drawn. The assay was immunoSEQ multiplex PCR, and TCRdb's table has in-frame clones only and misses some. In the table there are around 350,000 clones, approximately 84% of which are singletons. The sample was peripheral blood, taken in a trial of Ad26.COV2.S vaccine versus placebo. Receptors were obtained from a person aged 18-60 years who received the Ad26.COV2.S COVID-19 vaccine or a placebo.

This chain joins TRBV21-1 and TRBJ2-2. TRBV21-1 is marked as a pseudogene. The CDR3 contains 18 residues. The CDR3 DNA is TGTGCCAGCAGCAAAATCCCCCGACACCCCGGACACACCGGGGAGCTGTTTTTT. As protein: CASSKIPRHPGHTGELFF.

This rearrangement joins TRBV6-5 to TRBJ1-2; 7 bases align to TRBD1. V gave up 7 bases and J gave up 5 bases; unmatched junction bases: 13. CDR3 length equals 15 residues. Germline values: CDR1 MNHEY, CDR2 SVGAGI. The CDR3 here is CASTTPRTGTYGYTF. CDR3 DNA sequence: TGTGCCAGCACAACCCCCCGGACAGGAACGTATGGCTACACCTTC.

The V gene is TRBV6-6, the J gene TRBJ1-2, with TRBD1 identical over 7 bases. After removal of 0 bases from V and 10 bases from J, the junction contained 8 bases not matched to a gene. The CDR3 consists of 14 residues. The germline gives CDR1 MNHNY, CDR2 SVGAGI (reference sequence). The CDR3 here is CASSYSMGDRSYTF. The DNA for the CDR3 is TGTGCCAGCAGTTACTCGATGGGGGACAGATCCTACACCTTC.

The chain combines TRBV4-3 with TRBJ1-6, with 7 positions matching TRBD1. CDR1 and CDR2 from the germline V gene are LGHNA and YSLEER. The CDR3 sequence is 17 residues long. The V gene end was trimmed by 5 bases and the J gene end by 7 bases; junction bases not matched to a gene: 14. Here the CDR3 reads CASSYLGGRAGNSPLHF. CDR3 sequence (DNA): TGCGCCAGCAGCTACTTAGGGGGCAGGGCGGGGAATTCACCCCTCCACTTT.

This clone has just a few counts. The gene calls are TRBV18 and TRBJ2-5; 15 bases map to TRBD2. V gave up 2 bases and J gave up 5 bases; unmatched junction bases: 9. The germline V gene encodes CDR1 KGHSH and CDR2 LQKENI. This CDR3 region has 18 residues. The CDR3 spells CASSPRRGTSGRHETQYF. The CDR3 DNA is TGTGCCAGCTCACCAAGACGAGGGACTAGCGGGAGGCACGAGACCCAGTACTTC.

The gene calls are TRBV30 and TRBJ1-5; D ambiguous. In germline, CDR1 is GTSNPN, CDR2 SVGIG (reference sequence). The CDR3 runs to 16 residues. V was trimmed by 1 base and J by 0 bases, leaving 13 bases between them. The CDR3 loop is CAWSGVAGNSNQPQHF. The CDR3 DNA is TGTGCCTGGAGTGGGGTGGCCGGTAATAGCAATCAGCCCCAGCATTTT.

The V gene is TRBV5-1, the J gene TRBJ1-2; a possible D gene is TRBD1 (6 bases). V lost 0 bases and J 3 bases, leaving 12 bases between the germline ends. The CDR3 extends over 15 amino acids. From germline, CDR1 is SGHRS and CDR2 YFSETQ. The CDR3: CASSLEPQGYYGYTF. The CDR3 nucleotides are TGCGCCAGCAGCTTGGAACCGCAGGGGTACTATGGCTACACCTTC.

This chain joins TRBV2 and TRBJ1-2, with TRBD1 matching over 8 bases. The CDR3 loop spans 14 amino acids. CDR1 is SNHLY, CDR2 FYNNEI, per germline. V shed 6 bases, J shed 5 bases, and the junction held 8 bases outside the gene matches. The DNA of the CDR3 is TGTGCCAGCAGGGGATGGACAGGGAATTATGGCTACACCTTC. Translation: CASRGWTGNYGYTF.

The chain uses TRBV10-2 and TRBJ2-1; D possibly corresponds to TRBD1 (5 bases). The CDR3 extends over 14 amino acids. Trimming pared 6 bases from V and 0 bases from J, leaving 9 bases between. Germline assignment: CDR1 WSHSY and CDR2 SAAADI. The CDR3 spells CASSAGPSYNEQFF. Written as DNA, the CDR3 is TGCGCCAGCAGCGCAGGGCCCTCCTACAATGAGCAGTTCTTC.

This clone was seen only once. The J gene is TRBJ2-5, the V gene TRBV5-1; D gene unclear. The CDR3 length is 13 residues. Germline CDR1 is SGHRS and CDR2 is YFSETQ. The V end was cut by 1 base, the J end by 7 bases, with 11 bases between. The chain's CDR3 is CASSLTWVGTQYF. As DNA, the CDR3 is TGCGCCAGCAGCTTGACGTGGGTAGGGACCCAGTACTTC.

This clone was counted once. The CDR3, as DNA: TGTGCCAGCAGCCAAGGAACCGGACCGGGGAGGGTCATGAACACTGAAGCTTTCTTT. This gives the protein CASSQGTGPGRVMNTEAFF. The chain links TRBV14 to TRBJ1-1, with D hard to call. Trimming took 1 base from V and 0 from J, leaving 21 bases between them. The CDR3 covers 19 residues. Looked up from germline, CDR1 is SGHDN and CDR2 is FVKESK.

The rearrangement uses TRBV3-1 (or the pseudogene TRBV3-2) and TRBJ1-4; D is possibly TRBD1 (5 bases). CDR3 length equals 12 residues. V lost 7 bases to trimming and J lost 7 bases, with 10 bases between them. Germline V gene lookup returns CDR1 LGHDT and CDR2 YNNKEL (reference sequence). The CDR3 DNA sequence: TGTGCCAGCATGGGGGGGGGTGAAAAACTGTTTTTT. It translates to CASMGGGEKLFF.

The gene calls are TRBV7-9 and TRBJ1-1; D gene uncertain. The length of the CDR3 is 15 residues. From germline, CDR1 is SEHNR and CDR2 FQNEAQ (reference sequence). V lost 1 base and J 5 bases, leaving 14 bases between the germline ends. This CDR3 is CASSLVALVGTEAFF. Here the CDR3 DNA reads TGTGCCAGCAGCTTAGTGGCCCTGGTGGGGACTGAAGCTTTCTTT.

The chain uses TRBV5-4 and TRBJ2-7; 9 bases agree with TRBD1. The J segment lost 0 bases and the V segment lost 4 bases, leaving 5 bases of the junction unmatched. Germline CDR1 is SGHNT and CDR2 is YYREEE (reference sequence). The CDR3 has 15 amino acids. The CDR3 sequence: CASSRDRDHSYEQYF. CDR3 nucleotides: TGTGCCAGCAGCCGGGACAGGGACCACTCCTACGAGCAGTACTTC.